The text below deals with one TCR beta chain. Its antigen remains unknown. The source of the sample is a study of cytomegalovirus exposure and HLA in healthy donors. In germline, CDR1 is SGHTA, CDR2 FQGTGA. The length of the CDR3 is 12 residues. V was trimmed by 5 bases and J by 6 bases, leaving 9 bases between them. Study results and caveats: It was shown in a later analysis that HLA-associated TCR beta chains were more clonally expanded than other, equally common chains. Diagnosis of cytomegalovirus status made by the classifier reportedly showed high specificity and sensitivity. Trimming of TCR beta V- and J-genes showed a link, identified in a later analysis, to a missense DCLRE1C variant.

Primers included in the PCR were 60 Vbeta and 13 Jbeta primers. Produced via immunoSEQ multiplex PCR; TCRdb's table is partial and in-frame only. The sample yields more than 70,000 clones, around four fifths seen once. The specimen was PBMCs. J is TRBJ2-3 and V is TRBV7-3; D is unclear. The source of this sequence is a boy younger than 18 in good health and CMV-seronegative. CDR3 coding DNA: TGTGCCAGCAGCCTCCTCGGGGATACGCAGTATTTT. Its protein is CASSLLGDTQYF.